Listed here are 12 T cell receptor beta chains from one sample, sequenced in a study of response to subunit inactivated influenza vaccine. From the RT-PCR reads, TCRdb called clonotypes with MiXCR, one entry per CDR3 protein. Here the sample spans roughly 540,000 distinct CDR3 sequences, under 30% being singletons. The data also belong to a second study, concerning T cells expressing NK-cell markers. As that study records: TCR beta cDNA was made by 5'RACE template switching with UMIs.

Material: CD4+ T cells sorted from PBMCs, obtained less than 13 days after vaccination. Source of these receptors: a man aged 45-65 years who received an inactivated influenza vaccine.

This clonotype was detected ten times or more. This chain uses TRBV7-8 with TRBJ2-3; 7 bases fit TRBD2. This CDR3 has 16 residues. The germline gives CDR1 SGHVS, CDR2 FQNEAQ. J lost 1 base, V lost 1 base, and 5 bases had no gene match. The CDR3 spells CASSLGPAGGTDTQYF. The CDR3 bases are TGTGCCAGCAGCTTAGGACCGGCGGGGGGCACAGATACGCAGTATTTT.

The V gene is TRBV4-1, the J gene TRBJ1-2, with a possible D match to TRBD1 (6 bases). Trimming removed 1 base from V and 3 bases from J, with 15 bases in between. Germline CDR1 is MGHRA and CDR2 is YSYEKL. This CDR3 has 16 residues. Written as DNA, the CDR3 is TGCGCCAGCAGCCAAGTAATTCTGAACAGGGACTATGGCTACACCTTC. Translating gives CASSQVILNRDYGYTF.

This chain uses TRBV20-1 with TRBJ2-5, with TRBD2 matching over 14 bases. V trimming: 6 bases; J trimming: 2 bases; junction bases outside the gene matches: 8. This CDR3 region has 16 residues. The germline CDR1 and CDR2 sequences are DFQATT and SNEGSKA (reference sequence). CDR3 protein: CSAPTSGRAPQETQYF. The CDR3 coding sequence is TGCAGTGCACCGACTAGCGGGAGGGCCCCTCAAGAGACCCAGTACTTC.

The table lists this clonotype with many counts. The CDR3 nucleotides are TGCAGTGCTCCCCGGCCTAGCGGAGGCTACGAGCAGTACTTC. The encoded protein is CSAPRPSGGYEQYF. V and J are TRBV20-1 and TRBJ2-7; 7 bases are a match to TRBD2. J lost 3 bases, V lost 5 bases, and 10 bases had no gene match. Germline V lookup: CDR1 DFQATT, CDR2 SNEGSKA (reference sequence). The CDR3 spans 14 residues.

DNA of the CDR3: TGCGCCAGCAGCTTGGGGGGGGGCACCACCTACAATGAGCAGTTCTTC. Residues: CASSLGGGTTYNEQFF. The rearrangement links TRBV5-1 to TRBJ2-1; a possible D gene is TRBD2 (7 bases). V dropped 0 bases and J dropped 2 bases, with 12 bases sitting between them. This CDR3 is 16 amino acids long. CDR1 SGHRS and CDR2 YFSETQ come from the germline V gene.

The CDR3 DNA sequence: TGTGCCAGCAGCCAAGGGACTAGCGGGGGCCTAAGCACAGATACGCAGTATTTT. Its translation: CASSQGTSGGLSTDTQYF. This chain connects TRBV4-2 to TRBJ2-3; 13 bases are shared with TRBD2. The CDR3 is 18 amino acids. Per germline, CDR1 LGHNA and CDR2 YNFKEQ. Germline trimming cut 1 base from V and 0 bases from J; bases unmatched to any gene: 4.

This clonotype was detected once. V usage is TRBV20-1 and J usage is TRBJ2-5, with a tentative D call TRBD1 (5 bases). The germline CDR1 and CDR2 sequences are DFQATT and SNEGSKA (reference sequence). The CDR3 length is 16 residues. Trimming pared 4 bases from V and 5 bases from J, leaving 23 bases between. CDR3 loop: CSATKTAFSVWETQYF. CDR3 in DNA: TGCAGTGCTACAAAGACAGCGTTTTCGGTATGGGAGACCCAGTACTTC.

This clonotype was detected only a few times. The chain couples TRBV6-2 or TRBV6-3 to TRBJ2-3; unclear D gene. Germline V gene lookup returns CDR1 MNHEY and CDR2 SVGEGT. V shed 4 bases and J shed 1 base, with 9 bases lying between them. The CDR3 runs 14 residues. This chain's CDR3 is CASSSYQGTDTQYF. The CDR3, as DNA: TGTGCCAGCAGTTCTTACCAAGGCACAGATACGCAGTATTTT.

This clonotype has only a few counts. The chain employs TRBV20-1 and TRBJ1-3; D possibly corresponds to TRBD1 (6 bases). Per the germline V gene, CDR1 is DFQATT and CDR2 is SNEGSKA (reference sequence). The CDR3 runs 15 residues. V lost 0 bases, J lost 0 bases, and 9 bases lay in between. CDR3 loop: CSAREQGVSGNTIYF. CDR3 sequence (DNA): TGCAGTGCTAGAGAACAGGGTGTCTCTGGAAACACCATATATTTT.

This clonotype was detected a few times. The chain combines TRBV6-2 or TRBV6-3 with TRBJ2-2; D is possibly TRBD2 (6 bases). Trimming removed 4 bases at V and 4 bases at J, with 13 bases between. The germline gives CDR1 MNHEY, CDR2 SVGEGT. The CDR3 runs to 15 residues. This chain's CDR3 is CASSLAGSFTGELFF. For the CDR3, the DNA is TGTGCCAGCAGTTTGGCGGGGTCATTCACCGGGGAGCTGTTTTTT.

There are a few counts of this clonotype. This rearrangement joins TRBV12-3 or TRBV12-4 to TRBJ2-3; 9 bases are a match to TRBD2. The CDR3 sequence is 17 residues long. After removal of 2 bases from V and 5 bases from J, the junction contained 11 bases not matched to a gene. As DNA, the CDR3 is TGTGCCAGCAGTTTACGGGGGCCGGGACTAGCTTTAGATACGCAGTATTTT. It is translated as CASSLRGPGLALDTQYF.

This clonotype was found a few times. The J gene is TRBJ1-5, the V gene TRBV6-2 or TRBV6-3; the match to TRBD1 covers 8 bases. V lost 6 bases and J lost 7; bases outside the gene matches: 5. The CDR3 is 13 residues long. Germline lookup yields CDR1 MNHEY and CDR2 SVGEGT. This CDR3 reads CASSKTGAQPQHF. The CDR3 nucleotides read TGTGCCAGCAGCAAGACAGGGGCCCAGCCCCAGCATTTT.